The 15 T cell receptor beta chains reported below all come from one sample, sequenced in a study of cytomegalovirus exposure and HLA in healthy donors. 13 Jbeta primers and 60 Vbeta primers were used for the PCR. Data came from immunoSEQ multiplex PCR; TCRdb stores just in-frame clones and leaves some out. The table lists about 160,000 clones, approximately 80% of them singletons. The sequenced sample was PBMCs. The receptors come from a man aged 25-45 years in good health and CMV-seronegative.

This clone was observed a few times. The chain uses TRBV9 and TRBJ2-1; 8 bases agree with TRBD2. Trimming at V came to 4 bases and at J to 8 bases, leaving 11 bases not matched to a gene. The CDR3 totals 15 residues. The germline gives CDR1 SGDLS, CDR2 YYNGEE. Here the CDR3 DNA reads TGTGCCAGCAGCCTTGCCCTAGCGGGTGGCGATGAGCAGTTCTTC. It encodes CASSLALAGGDEQFF.

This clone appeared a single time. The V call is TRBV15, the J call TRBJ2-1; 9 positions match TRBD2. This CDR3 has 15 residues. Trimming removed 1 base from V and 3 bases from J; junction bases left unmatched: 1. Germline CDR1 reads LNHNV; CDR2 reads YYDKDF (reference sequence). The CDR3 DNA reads TGTGCCACCAGCAGAGGCGGGGGGGACTACAATGAGCAGTTCTTC. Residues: CATSRGGGDYNEQFF.

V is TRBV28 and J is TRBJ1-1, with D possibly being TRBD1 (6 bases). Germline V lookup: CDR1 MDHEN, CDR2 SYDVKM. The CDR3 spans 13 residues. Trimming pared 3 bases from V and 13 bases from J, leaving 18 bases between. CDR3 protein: CASSLRQAYSLFF. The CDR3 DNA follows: TGTGCCAGCAGTTTGCGACAGGCCTATAGCCTTTTCTTT. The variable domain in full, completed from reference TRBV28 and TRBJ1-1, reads DVKVTQSSRYLVKRTGEKVFLECVQDMDHENMFWYRQDPGLGLRLIYFSYDVKMKEKGDIPEGYSVSREKKERFSLILESASTNQTSMYLCASSLRQAYSLFFGQGTRLTVV.

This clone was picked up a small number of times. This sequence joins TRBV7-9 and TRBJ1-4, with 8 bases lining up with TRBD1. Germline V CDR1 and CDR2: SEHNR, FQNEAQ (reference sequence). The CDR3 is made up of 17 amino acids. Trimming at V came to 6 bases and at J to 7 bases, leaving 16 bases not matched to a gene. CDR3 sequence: CASRAGTGKTSSEKLFF. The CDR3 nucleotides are TGTGCCAGCAGGGCCGGGACAGGAAAAACGTCGAGTGAAAAACTGTTTTTT.

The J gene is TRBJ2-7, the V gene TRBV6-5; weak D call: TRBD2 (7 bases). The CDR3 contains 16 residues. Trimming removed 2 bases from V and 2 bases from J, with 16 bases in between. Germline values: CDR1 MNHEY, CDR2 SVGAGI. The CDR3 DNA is TGTGCCAGCAGTTACGCCCTGCGGGGGCTGACCTACGAGCAGTACTTC. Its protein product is CASSYALRGLTYEQYF.

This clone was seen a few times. CDR3: CSALEDSYEQYF. As DNA, the CDR3 is TGCAGTGCCCTTGAGGACTCCTACGAGCAGTACTTC. This chain connects TRBV29-1 to TRBJ2-7; no clear D gene. The germline gives CDR1 SQVTM, CDR2 ANQGSEA. The length of the CDR3 is 12 residues.

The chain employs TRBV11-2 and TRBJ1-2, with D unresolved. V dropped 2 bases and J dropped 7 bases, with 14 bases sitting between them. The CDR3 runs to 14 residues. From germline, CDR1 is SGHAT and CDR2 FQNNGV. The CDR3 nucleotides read TGTGCCAGCAGCTTACTTGTAGGGCGGGGTGGCTACACCTTC. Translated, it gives CASSLLVGRGGYTF.

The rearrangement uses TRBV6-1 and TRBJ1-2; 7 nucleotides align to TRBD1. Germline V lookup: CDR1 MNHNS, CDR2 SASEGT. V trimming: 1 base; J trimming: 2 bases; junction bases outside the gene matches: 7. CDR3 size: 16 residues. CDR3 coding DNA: TGTGCCAGCAGTGAAGGTATTGGACAGGCGAACTATGGCTACACCTTC. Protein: CASSEGIGQANYGYTF.

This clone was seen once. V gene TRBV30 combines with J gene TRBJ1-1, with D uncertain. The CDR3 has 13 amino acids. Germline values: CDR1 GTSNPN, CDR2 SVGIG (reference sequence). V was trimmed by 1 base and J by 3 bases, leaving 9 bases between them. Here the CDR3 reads CAWSDTHHTEAFF. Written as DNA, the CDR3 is TGTGCCTGGAGTGACACGCACCACACTGAAGCTTTCTTT.

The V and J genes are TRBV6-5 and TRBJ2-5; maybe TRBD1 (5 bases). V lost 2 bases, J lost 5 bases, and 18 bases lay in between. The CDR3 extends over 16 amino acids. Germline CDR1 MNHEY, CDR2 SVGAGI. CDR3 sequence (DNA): TGTGCCAGCAGTTACAGGGGTTTAGGTCTTCCGGAGACCCAGTACTTC. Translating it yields CASSYRGLGLPETQYF.

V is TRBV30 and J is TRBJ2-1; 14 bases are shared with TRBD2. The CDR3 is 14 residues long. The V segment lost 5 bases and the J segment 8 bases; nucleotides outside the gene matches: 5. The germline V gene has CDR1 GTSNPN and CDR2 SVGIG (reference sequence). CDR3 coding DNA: TGTGCCTGGTACCCGGGACTAGCGGGAGATGAGCAGTTCTTC. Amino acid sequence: CAWYPGLAGDEQFF.

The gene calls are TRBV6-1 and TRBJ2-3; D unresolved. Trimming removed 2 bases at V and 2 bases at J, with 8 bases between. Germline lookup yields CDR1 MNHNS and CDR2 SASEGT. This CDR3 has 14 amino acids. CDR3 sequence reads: CASSEIRATDTQYF. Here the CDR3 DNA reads TGTGCCAGCAGTGAAATCCGCGCCACAGATACGCAGTATTTT.

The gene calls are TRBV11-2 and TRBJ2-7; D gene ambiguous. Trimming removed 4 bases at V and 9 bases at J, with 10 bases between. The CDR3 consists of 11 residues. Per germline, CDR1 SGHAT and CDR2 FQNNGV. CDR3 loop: CASSSGTLQYF. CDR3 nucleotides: TGTGCCAGCAGCTCGGGTACCCTGCAGTACTTC.

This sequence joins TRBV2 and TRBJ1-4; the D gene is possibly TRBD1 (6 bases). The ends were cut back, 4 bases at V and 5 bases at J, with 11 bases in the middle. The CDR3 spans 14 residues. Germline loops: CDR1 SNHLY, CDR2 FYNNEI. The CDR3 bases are TGTGCCAGCAGTGGCAAGGGGGAGAATGAAAAACTGTTTTTT. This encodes CASSGKGENEKLFF.

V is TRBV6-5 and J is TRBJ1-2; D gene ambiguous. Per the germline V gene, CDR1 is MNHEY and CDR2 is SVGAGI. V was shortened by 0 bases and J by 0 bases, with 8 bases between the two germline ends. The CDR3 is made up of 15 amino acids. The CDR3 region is CASSYSRAANYGYTF. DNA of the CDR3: TGTGCCAGCAGTTACTCGAGGGCAGCTAACTATGGCTACACCTTC.